One sample yielded the 6 T cell receptor beta chains listed below, sequenced in a study of T cell responses to AZD1222 COVID-19 vaccine. Method: immunoSEQ multiplex PCR; TCRdb's copy keeps in-frame clones and lacks some. The data hold about 110,000 clones, with 88% observed a single time. The sample was peripheral blood, taken on day 0 of AZD1222 vaccination. The origin of the receptors is an adult in good health.

This chain uses TRBV27 with TRBJ2-1; D ambiguous. CDR1 and CDR2 from the germline V gene are MNHEY and SMNVEV (reference sequence). V lost 4 bases to trimming and J lost 7 bases, with 8 bases between them. There are 12 residues in the CDR3. The DNA for the CDR3 is TGTGCCAGCAGTTCCGTAGTTAATGAGCAGTTCTTC. Its protein is CASSSVVNEQFF.

The rearrangement joins TRBV7-9 to TRBJ2-7; D tentatively reads TRBD1 or TRBD2 (5 bases each). Trimming removed 5 bases at V and 9 bases at J, with 11 bases between. This CDR3 has 11 residues. Germline assignment: CDR1 SEHNR and CDR2 FQNEAQ (reference sequence). CDR3 sequence: CASSTGPSQYF. The CDR3 DNA is TGTGCCAGCAGCACGGGACCGTCGCAGTACTTC.

The chain carries TRBV4-2 and TRBJ1-5; D is ambiguous. Germline lookup yields CDR1 LGHNA and CDR2 YNFKEQ. The CDR3 sequence is 17 residues long. V was trimmed by 0 bases and J by 3 bases, leaving 15 bases between them. As DNA, the CDR3 is TGTGCCAGCAGCCAAGATGGCGGAGGGAGTAACAATCAGCCCCAGCATTTT. This gives the protein CASSQDGGGSNNQPQHF.

The DNA of the CDR3 is TGTGCCAGCAGCGGCGAGGCGTCCATACGTCCAGATACGCAGTATTTT. Protein product: CASSGEASIRPDTQYF. J is TRBJ2-3 and V is TRBV4-2; no reliable D call. Trimming took off 5 bases at V and 4 bases at J, with 19 bases between the two ends. The CDR3 has 16 residues. In germline, CDR1 is LGHNA, CDR2 YNFKEQ.

The V gene is TRBV5-5, the J gene TRBJ2-7; 8 bases line up with TRBD2. In germline, CDR1 is SGHKS, CDR2 YYEKEE (reference sequence). V gave up 4 bases and J gave up 2 bases; unmatched junction bases: 8. The CDR3 totals 15 residues. The CDR3 spells CASSPQSGRAYEQYF. The CDR3 DNA is TGTGCCAGCAGCCCTCAAAGCGGGAGAGCCTACGAGCAGTACTTC.

The rearrangement joins TRBV4-3 to TRBJ2-7; 8 nucleotides line up with TRBD2. There are 15 residues in the CDR3. Per the germline V gene, CDR1 is LGHNA and CDR2 is YSLEER. The V segment lost 4 bases and the J segment 3 bases; nucleotides outside the gene matches: 8. The CDR3 DNA reads TGCGCCAGCAGCCCAGGGGCTACTAGCGGCTACGAGCAGTACTTC. Its translation: CASSPGATSGYEQYF.